The clone carrying this TCR beta chain has just one count. Its antigen remains unknown. The sample originates from a study of OX40 agonist ivuxolimab in advanced cancers. Study-level information: Patients received ivuxolimab, an intravenous treatment, every 2 weeks at 0.01 to 10 mg/kg.

Study-wide results and limits: Among the lowest peripheral clonal expansion occurred in 0.1-3.0 mg/kg partial responders. Expanded peripheral T cells had an undetermined antigen specificity.

The CDR3 contains 14 residues. The germline V gene has CDR1 SGHAT and CDR2 FQNNGV. Trimming removed 1 base from V and 6 bases from J, with 10 bases in between. Profiled with immunoSEQ multiplex PCR; TCRdb holds only in-frame clones, not every one. The profile shows 40,000 to 55,000 clones, 92% of them singletons. The chain links TRBV11-2 to TRBJ1-5; a weak D match, TRBD1 (5 bases). The receptor's source is an adult with an advanced solid tumor such as melanoma, head and neck, liver or kidney cancer. The sample in question was CD4+ or CD8+ T cells sorted from blood, obtained in a trial of the OX40 agonist ivuxolimab. The CDR3 spells CASSLGGNGQPQHF. The CDR3 region has the DNA TGTGCCAGCAGCTTAGGGGGCAACGGTCAGCCCCAGCATTTT.